Each of the 8 T cell receptor beta chains below was sequenced from the same sample in a study of T cell responses to AZD1222 COVID-19 vaccine. TCRdb keeps only in-frame clones here, not all; method: immunoSEQ multiplex PCR. The table shows approximately 120,000 clones, with around 87% occurring only once. This material consisted of peripheral blood, taken on day 0 of AZD1222 vaccination. The receptors stem from an adult in good health.

The chain combines TRBV28 with TRBJ2-7; 11 nucleotides line up with TRBD2. The CDR3 sequence is 15 residues long. V lost 3 bases and J lost 5; bases outside the gene matches: 6. In germline, CDR1 is MDHEN, CDR2 SYDVKM. CDR3 in amino acids: CASSFSGRALDEQYF. The CDR3 nucleotides read TGTGCCAGCAGTTTTAGCGGGAGGGCTCTCGACGAGCAGTACTTC.

The chain links TRBV19 to TRBJ1-4; possible D gene TRBD1, 5 bases. The germline V and J ends were trimmed by 3 bases and 4 bases, with 9 bases remaining between them. The CDR3 totals 14 residues. Germline CDR1 and CDR2: LNHDA and SQIVND (reference sequence). The DNA of the CDR3 is TGTGCCAGTAGTATGAGACAGCATAATGAAAAACTGTTTTTT. It encodes CASSMRQHNEKLFF.

The chain combines TRBV7-8 with TRBJ1-2; 7 nucleotides line up with TRBD1. CDR1 is SGHVS and CDR2 is FQNEAQ in the germline V gene. J was trimmed by 7 bases and V by 3 bases; bases with no gene match: 5. This CDR3 region has 13 residues. CDR3 DNA sequence: TGTGCCAGCAGCTTCGGGACAGTCCCTGGCTACACCTTC. It specifies CASSFGTVPGYTF.

The gene calls are TRBV28 and TRBJ1-2, with 11 bases that match TRBD1. Germline lookup yields CDR1 MDHEN and CDR2 SYDVKM. With V trimmed by 6 bases and J by 3 bases, 6 bases remained unmatched. The CDR3 is 15 residues long. The CDR3 spells CASRPRTGGYYGYTF. CDR3 DNA: TGTGCCAGCAGGCCCAGGACAGGGGGCTACTATGGCTACACCTTC.

The V and J genes are TRBV6-5 and TRBJ2-7; possible D gene TRBD1, 6 bases. V was trimmed by 5 bases and J by 3 bases, leaving 11 bases between them. The CDR3 is 13 amino acids. The germline V gene has CDR1 MNHEY and CDR2 SVGAGI. CDR3 amino acids: CASSRQEYYEQYF. The CDR3 region has the DNA TGTGCCAGCAGTAGACAGGAATACTACGAGCAGTACTTC.

The chain is built from TRBV7-9 and TRBJ1-4; the match to TRBD1 covers 7 bases. CDR1 SEHNR and CDR2 FQNEAQ come from the germline V gene (reference sequence). The CDR3 is made up of 14 amino acids. V shed 8 bases, J shed 4 bases, and the junction held 7 bases outside the gene matches. CDR3 coding DNA: TGTGCCAGCCGTGACCGGGACAGTAATGAAAAACTGTTTTTT. Protein: CASRDRDSNEKLFF.

V usage is TRBV10-3 and J usage is TRBJ2-7; TRBD1 agrees at 11 bases. V trimming: 7 bases; J trimming: 4 bases; junction bases outside the gene matches: 6. Germline values: CDR1 ENHRY, CDR2 SYGVKD. The CDR3 extends over 14 amino acids. The CDR3 protein is CAITSGTGGYEQYF. The CDR3 region has the DNA TGTGCCATCACCTCCGGGACAGGGGGTTACGAGCAGTACTTC.

The chain is built from TRBV7-8 and TRBJ2-7; TRBD2 matches at 8 bases. There are 15 residues in the CDR3. Germline CDR1 and CDR2: SGHVS and FQNEAQ. With 6 bases clipped from V and 0 bases from J, the junction kept 7 bases outside the gene matches. In DNA form, the CDR3 reads TGTGCCAGCAGATCGCCTAGCGGGCGCTCCTACGAGCAGTACTTC. Protein product: CASRSPSGRSYEQYF.